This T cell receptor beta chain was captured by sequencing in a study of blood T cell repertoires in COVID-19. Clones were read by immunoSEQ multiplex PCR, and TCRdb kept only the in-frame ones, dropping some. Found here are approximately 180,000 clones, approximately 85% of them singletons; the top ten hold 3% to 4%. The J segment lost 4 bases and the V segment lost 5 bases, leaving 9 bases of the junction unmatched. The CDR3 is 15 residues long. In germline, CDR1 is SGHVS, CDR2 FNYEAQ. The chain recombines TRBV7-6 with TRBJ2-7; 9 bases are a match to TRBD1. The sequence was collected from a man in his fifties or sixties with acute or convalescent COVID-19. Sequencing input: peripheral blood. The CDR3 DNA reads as TGTGCCAGCAGCCCCGATCTGGGGACAGGGTACGAGCAGTACTTC. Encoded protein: CASSPDLGTGYEQYF.